The clone carrying this T cell receptor beta chain was seen only a few times. As yet, its antigen is unknown. The sample is drawn from a study of cytomegalovirus exposure and HLA in healthy donors. Whole-study results and caveats: Reports showed the classifier diagnosing cytomegalovirus status with high specificity and sensitivity. Relative to the approximately 700-donor mean, N-insertions were reportedly fewer in an Asian-associated ancestry cluster in a later analysis. Later on, analysis showed that most CMV-associated TCR beta chains appeared to be HLA-restricted.

Both 60 Vbeta primers and 13 Jbeta primers went into the PCR. Only in-frame clones appear in the TCRdb table, and some are missing; sequencing was by immunoSEQ multiplex PCR. The repertoire holds about 150,000 clones, with approximately 81% as singletons. Specimen: PBMCs. This clonotype was obtained from a young man in good health and CMV-seronegative.

This chain's CDR3 is CASSQPSGRTHEQFF. Written as DNA, the CDR3 is TGTGCCAGCAGCCAACCTAGCGGGAGAACCCATGAGCAGTTCTTC. The chain joins TRBV7-9 to TRBJ2-1, with 10 bases that match TRBD2. Germline CDR1 reads SEHNR; CDR2 reads FQNEAQ (reference sequence). The CDR3 runs 15 residues. V was clipped by 5 bases and J by 8 bases; unmatched bases: 9.